This T cell receptor (beta chain) was recorded in a study of cytomegalovirus exposure and HLA in healthy donors. Study as a whole: The same platform was used for the 110 or so validation repertoires as for the roughly 730 first-cohort repertoires, as reported in a later analysis. Whole-study findings and limits: The authors confirmed in vitro that three CMV-associated chains were specific for CMV antigens. Usually a TCR sequence was rare, but some public TCRs were found in many donors. The listing of fewer than 200 TCR beta chains classed them as cytomegalovirus-associated.

The germline gives CDR1 SQVTM, CDR2 ANQGSEA. The CDR3 spans 15 residues. Deletions cut 6 bases from V and 5 bases from J, with 19 bases between. Here immunoSEQ multiplex PCR was the method, and the copy in TCRdb shows in-frame clones only, minus some. The sample records 250,000 to 300,000 clones, 86% being singletons. As for this clone: As yet, its antigen is unknown.

The rearrangement links TRBV29-1 to TRBJ2-2; maybe TRBD2 (5 bases). This clonotype originated in a woman in her late teens or twenties in good health and CMV-seronegative. The sequencing input was PBMCs. The CDR3 region is CSVLVSGGGTGELFF. The CDR3 bases are TGCAGCGTACTTGTGTCTGGAGGTGGAACCGGGGAGCTGTTTTTT.